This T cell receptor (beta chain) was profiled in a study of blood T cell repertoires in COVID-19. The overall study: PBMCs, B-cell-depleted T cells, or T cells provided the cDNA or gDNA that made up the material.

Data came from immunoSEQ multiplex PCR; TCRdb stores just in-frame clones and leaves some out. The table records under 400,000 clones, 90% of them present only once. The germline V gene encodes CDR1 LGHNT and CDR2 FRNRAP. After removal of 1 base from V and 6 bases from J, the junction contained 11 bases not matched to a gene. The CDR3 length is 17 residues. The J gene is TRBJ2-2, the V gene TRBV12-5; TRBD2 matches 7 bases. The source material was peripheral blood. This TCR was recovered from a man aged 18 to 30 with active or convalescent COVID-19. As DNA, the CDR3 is TGTGCTAGTGGTTTGGACCAAGCGGGAACCCTCCCCGGGGAGCTGTTTTTT. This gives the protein CASGLDQAGTLPGELFF.